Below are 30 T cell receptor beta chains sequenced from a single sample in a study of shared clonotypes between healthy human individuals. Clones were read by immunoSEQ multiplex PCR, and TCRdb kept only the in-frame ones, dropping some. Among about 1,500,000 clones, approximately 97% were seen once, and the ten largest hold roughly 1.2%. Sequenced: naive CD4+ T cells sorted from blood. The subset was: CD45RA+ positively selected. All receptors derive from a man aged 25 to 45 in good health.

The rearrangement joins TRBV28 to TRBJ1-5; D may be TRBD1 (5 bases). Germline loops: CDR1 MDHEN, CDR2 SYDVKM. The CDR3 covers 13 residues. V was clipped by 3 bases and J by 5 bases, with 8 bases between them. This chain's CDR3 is CASSLGPHQPQHF. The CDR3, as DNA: TGTGCCAGCAGTTTGGGGCCCCATCAGCCCCAGCATTTT.

The CDR3 sequence: CAISGKQEPQETQYF. CDR3 bases: TGTGCCATCAGTGGAAAACAGGAACCCCAAGAGACCCAGTACTTC. The chain couples TRBV10-3 to TRBJ2-5, with D possibly TRBD1 on 5 matching bases. V was trimmed by 4 bases and J by 1 base, leaving 13 bases between them. The germline CDR1 and CDR2 sequences are ENHRY and SYGVKD. The CDR3 sequence is 15 residues long.

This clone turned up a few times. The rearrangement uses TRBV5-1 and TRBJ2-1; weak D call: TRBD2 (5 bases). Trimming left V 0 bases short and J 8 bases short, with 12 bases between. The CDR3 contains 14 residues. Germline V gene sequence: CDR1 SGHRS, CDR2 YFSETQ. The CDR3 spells CASSLDREYYEQFF. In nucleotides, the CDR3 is TGCGCCAGCAGCTTGGATCGGGAATATTATGAGCAGTTCTTC. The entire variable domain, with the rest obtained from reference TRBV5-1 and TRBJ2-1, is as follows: KAGVTQTPRYLIKTRGQQVTLSCSPISGHRSVSWYQQTPGQGLQFLFEYFSETQRNKGNFPGRFSGRQFSNSRSEMNVSTLELGDSALYLCASSLDREYYEQFFGPGTRLTVL.

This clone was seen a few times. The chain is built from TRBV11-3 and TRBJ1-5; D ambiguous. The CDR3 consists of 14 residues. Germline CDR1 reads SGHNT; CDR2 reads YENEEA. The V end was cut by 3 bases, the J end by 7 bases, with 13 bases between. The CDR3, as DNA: TGTGCCAGCAGCTTCTGGAGGGAGCGGCAGCCCCAGCATTTT. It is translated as CASSFWRERQPQHF. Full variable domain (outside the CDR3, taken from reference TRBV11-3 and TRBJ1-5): EAGVVQSPRYKIIEKKQPVAFWCNPISGHNTLYWYLQNLGQGPELLIRYENEEAVDDSQLPKDRFSAERLKGVDSTLKIQPAELGDSAVYLCASSFWRERQPQHFGDGTRLSIL.

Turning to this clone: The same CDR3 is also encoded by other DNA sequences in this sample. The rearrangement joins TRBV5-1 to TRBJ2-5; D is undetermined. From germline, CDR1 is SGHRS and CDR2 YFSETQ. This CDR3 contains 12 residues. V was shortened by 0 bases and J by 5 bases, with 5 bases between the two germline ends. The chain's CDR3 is CASSLAKETQYF. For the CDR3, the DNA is TGCGCCAGCAGCTTGGCCAAGGAGACCCAGTACTTC.

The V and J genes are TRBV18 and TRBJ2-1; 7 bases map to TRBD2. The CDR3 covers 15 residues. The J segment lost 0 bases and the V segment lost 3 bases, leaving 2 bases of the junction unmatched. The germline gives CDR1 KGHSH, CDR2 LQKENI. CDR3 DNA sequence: TGTGCCAGCTCACCTCAGCGGGGCTCCTACAATGAGCAGTTCTTC. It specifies CASSPQRGSYNEQFF.

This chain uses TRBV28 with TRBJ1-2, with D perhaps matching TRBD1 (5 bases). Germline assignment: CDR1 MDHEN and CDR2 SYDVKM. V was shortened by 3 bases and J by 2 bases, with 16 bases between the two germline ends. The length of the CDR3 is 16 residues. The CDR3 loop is CASSFRVTAANYGYTF. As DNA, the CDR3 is TGTGCCAGCAGTTTTCGGGTGACAGCAGCGAACTATGGCTACACCTTC.

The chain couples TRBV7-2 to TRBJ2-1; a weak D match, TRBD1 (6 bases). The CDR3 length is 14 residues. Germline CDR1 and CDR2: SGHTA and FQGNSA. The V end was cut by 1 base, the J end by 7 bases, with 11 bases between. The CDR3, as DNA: TGTGCCAGCAGCTTAGGCTCAGGGGTGAATGAGCAGTTCTTC. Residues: CASSLGSGVNEQFF.

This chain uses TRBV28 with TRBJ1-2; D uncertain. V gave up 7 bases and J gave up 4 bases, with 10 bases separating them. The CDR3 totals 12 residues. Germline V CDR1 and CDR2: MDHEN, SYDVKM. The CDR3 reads CASTNVPYGYTF. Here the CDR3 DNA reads TGTGCCAGCACCAACGTTCCCTATGGCTACACCTTC.

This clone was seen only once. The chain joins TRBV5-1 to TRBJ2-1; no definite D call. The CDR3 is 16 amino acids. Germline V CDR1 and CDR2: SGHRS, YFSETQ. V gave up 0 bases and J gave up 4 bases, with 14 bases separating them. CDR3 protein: CASSLGPSIRYNEQFF. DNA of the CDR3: TGCGCCAGCAGCTTGGGACCCTCAATTAGGTACAATGAGCAGTTCTTC.

Here the CDR3 reads CASSLALGTNEKLFF. DNA of the CDR3: TGTGCCAGCAGCTTGGCTCTAGGGACAAATGAAAAACTGTTTTTT. This sequence joins TRBV5-6 and TRBJ1-4, with TRBD1 as a possible D gene (6 bases). Germline V gene lookup returns CDR1 SGHDT and CDR2 YYEEEE. V was trimmed by 0 bases and J by 5 bases, leaving 11 bases between them. This CDR3 spans 15 amino acids.

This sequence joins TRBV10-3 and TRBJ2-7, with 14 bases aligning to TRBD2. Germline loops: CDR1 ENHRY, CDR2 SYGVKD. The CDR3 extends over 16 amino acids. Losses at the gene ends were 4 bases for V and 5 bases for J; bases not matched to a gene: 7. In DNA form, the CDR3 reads TGTGCCATCAGTGCCGGGACTAGCGGGAGTCGGGACGAGCAGTACTTC. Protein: CAISAGTSGSRDEQYF.

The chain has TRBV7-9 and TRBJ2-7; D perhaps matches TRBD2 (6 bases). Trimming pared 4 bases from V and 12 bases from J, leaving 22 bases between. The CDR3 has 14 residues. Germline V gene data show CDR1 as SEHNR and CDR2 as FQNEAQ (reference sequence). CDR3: CASSSEGILRRGYF. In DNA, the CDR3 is TGTGCCAGCAGCTCGGAGGGGATCCTGAGGAGGGGGTACTTC.

CDR3 residues: CASNRDRVGTEAFF. DNA for the CDR3: TGTGCCAGCAACAGGGACAGGGTTGGAACTGAAGCTTTCTTT. V usage is TRBV7-2 and J usage is TRBJ1-1; 9 bases align to TRBD1. The CDR3 covers 14 residues. Looked up from germline, CDR1 is SGHTA and CDR2 is FQGNSA. V lost 7 bases to trimming and J lost 5 bases; unmatched junction nucleotides: 8.

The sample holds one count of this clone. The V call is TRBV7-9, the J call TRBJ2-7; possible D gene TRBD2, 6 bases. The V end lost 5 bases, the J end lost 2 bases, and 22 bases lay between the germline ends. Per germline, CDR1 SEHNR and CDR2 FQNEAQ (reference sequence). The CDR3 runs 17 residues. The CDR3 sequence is CASSPSSRDTYTYEQYF. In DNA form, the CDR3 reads TGTGCCAGCAGCCCCAGCTCGCGGGATACCTATACCTACGAGCAGTACTTC.

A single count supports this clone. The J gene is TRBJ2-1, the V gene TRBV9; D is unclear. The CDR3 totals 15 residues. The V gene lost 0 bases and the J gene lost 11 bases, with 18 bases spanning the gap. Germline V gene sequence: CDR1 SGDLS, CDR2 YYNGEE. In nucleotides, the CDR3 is TGTGCCAGCAGCGTAGAGACCGCGTCCGTTTTAAAGCAGTTCTTC. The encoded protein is CASSVETASVLKQFF.

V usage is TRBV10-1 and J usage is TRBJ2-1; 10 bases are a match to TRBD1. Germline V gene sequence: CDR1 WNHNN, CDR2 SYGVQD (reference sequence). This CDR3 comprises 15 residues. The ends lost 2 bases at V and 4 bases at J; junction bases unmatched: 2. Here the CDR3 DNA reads TGCGCCAGCAGTGAGCCGGGACAGGGGTACAATGAGCAGTTCTTC. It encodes CASSEPGQGYNEQFF.

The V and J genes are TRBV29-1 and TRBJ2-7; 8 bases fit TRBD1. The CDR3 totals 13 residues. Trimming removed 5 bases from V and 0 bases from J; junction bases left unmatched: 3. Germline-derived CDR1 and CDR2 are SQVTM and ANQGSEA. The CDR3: CSVLTGVSYEQYF. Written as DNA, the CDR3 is TGCAGCGTTCTGACAGGGGTCTCCTACGAGCAGTACTTC.

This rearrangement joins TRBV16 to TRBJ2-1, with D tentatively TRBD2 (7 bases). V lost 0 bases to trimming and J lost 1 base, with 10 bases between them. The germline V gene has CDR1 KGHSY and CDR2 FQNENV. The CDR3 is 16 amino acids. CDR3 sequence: CASSQSGRGSYNEQFF. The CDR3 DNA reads TGTGCCAGCAGCCAATCTGGGAGGGGGTCCTACAATGAGCAGTTCTTC. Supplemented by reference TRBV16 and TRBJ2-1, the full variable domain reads GEEVAQTPKHLVRGEGQKAKLYCAPIKGHSYVFWYQQVLKNEFKFLISFQNENVFDETGMPKERFSAKCLPNSPCSLEIQATKLEDSAVYFCASSQSGRGSYNEQFFGPGTRLTVL.

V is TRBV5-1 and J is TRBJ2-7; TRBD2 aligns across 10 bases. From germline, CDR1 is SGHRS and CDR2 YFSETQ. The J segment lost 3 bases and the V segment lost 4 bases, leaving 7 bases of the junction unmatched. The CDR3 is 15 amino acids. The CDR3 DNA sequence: TGCGCCAGCAGCGTGGAGCGGGAGGGCCGCTACGAGCAGTACTTC. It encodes CASSVEREGRYEQYF.

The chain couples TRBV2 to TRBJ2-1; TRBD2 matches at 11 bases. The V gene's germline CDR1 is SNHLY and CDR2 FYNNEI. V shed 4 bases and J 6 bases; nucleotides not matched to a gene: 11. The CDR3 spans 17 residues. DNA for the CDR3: TGTGCCAGCAGTGGTGGTAGCGGGAGGGGGGGATCCAATGAGCAGTTCTTC. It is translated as CASSGGSGRGGSNEQFF.

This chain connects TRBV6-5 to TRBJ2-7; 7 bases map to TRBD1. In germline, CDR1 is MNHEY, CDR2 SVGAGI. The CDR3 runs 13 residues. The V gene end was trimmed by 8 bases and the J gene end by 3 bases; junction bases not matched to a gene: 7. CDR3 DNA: TGTGCCAGCCGGTCCAGGGGGAACTACGAGCAGTACTTC. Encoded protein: CASRSRGNYEQYF.

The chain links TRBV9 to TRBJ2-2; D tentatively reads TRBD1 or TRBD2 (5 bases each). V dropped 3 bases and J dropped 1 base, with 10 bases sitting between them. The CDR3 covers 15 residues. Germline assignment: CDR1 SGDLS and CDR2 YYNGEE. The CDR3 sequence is CASSGGWRNTGELFF. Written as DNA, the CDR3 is TGTGCCAGCAGCGGGGGGTGGCGGAACACCGGGGAGCTGTTTTTT. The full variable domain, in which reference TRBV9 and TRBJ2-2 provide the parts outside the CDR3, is DSGVTQTPKHLITATGQRVTLRCSPRSGDLSVYWYQQSLDQGLQFLIQYYNGEERAKGNILERFSAQQFPDLHSELNLSSLELGDSALYFCASSGGWRNTGELFFGEGSRLTVL.

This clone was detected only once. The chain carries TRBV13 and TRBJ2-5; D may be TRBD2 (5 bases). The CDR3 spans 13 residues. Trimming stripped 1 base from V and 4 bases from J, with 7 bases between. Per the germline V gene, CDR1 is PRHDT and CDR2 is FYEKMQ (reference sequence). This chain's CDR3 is CASSLAGRETQYF. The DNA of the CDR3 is TGTGCCAGCAGCTTAGCTGGGAGAGAGACCCAGTACTTC.

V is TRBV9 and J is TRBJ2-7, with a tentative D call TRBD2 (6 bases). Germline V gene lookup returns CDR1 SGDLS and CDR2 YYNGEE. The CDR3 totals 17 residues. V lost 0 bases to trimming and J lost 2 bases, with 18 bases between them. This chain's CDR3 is CASSVGAGIQAPYEQYF. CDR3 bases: TGTGCCAGCAGCGTAGGCGCGGGGATACAGGCGCCCTACGAGCAGTACTTC.

The CDR3 spells CASSDWREGRYEQYF. CDR3 DNA sequence: TGCGCCAGCAGTGATTGGCGGGAGGGCCGGTACGAGCAGTACTTC. This chain links TRBV10-1 with TRBJ2-7; TRBD2 matches at 9 bases. With 3 bases clipped from V and 4 bases from J, the junction kept 7 bases outside the gene matches. The CDR3 covers 15 residues. Per the germline V gene, CDR1 is WNHNN and CDR2 is SYGVQD (reference sequence).

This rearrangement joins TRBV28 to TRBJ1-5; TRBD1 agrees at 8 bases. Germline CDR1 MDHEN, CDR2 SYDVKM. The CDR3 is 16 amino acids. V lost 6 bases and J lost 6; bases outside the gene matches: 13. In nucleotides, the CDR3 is TGTGCCAGCAGAAAATGGACAGGGAGGGAAAGTCAGCCCCAGCATTTT. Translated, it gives CASRKWTGRESQPQHF.

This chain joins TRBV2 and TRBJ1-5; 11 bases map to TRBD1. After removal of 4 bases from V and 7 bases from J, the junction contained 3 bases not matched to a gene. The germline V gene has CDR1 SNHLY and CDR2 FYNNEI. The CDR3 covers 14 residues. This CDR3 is CASSGTGGVQPQHF. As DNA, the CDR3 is TGTGCCAGCAGTGGGACAGGGGGCGTACAGCCCCAGCATTTT.

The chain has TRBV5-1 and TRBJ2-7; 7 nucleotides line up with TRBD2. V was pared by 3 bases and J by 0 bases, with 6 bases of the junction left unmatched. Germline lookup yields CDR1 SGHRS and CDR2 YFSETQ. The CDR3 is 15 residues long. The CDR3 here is CASSSPRGYSYEQYF. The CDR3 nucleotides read TGCGCCAGCAGCTCCCCGCGGGGGTACTCCTACGAGCAGTACTTC.

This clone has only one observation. CDR3 sequence reads: CAWTVRGLTEAFF. DNA of the CDR3: TGTGCCTGGACGGTCAGGGGGCTTACTGAAGCTTTCTTT. The chain carries TRBV30 and TRBJ1-1, with TRBD1 identical over 8 bases. This CDR3 is 13 amino acids long. Germline V gene data show CDR1 as GTSNPN and CDR2 as SVGIG (reference sequence). Losses at the gene ends were 4 bases for V and 5 bases for J; bases not matched to a gene: 6.